Below, 17 T cell receptor beta chains from the same sample are listed, as sequenced in a study of CD4 T cells in relation to SARS-CoV-2 and coronaviruses (dated by TCRdb to the early 2020s). Receptor libraries were prepared by the immunoSEQ multiplex PCR assay. TCRdb took over this immuneACCESS table, retaining in-frame rearrangements with V and J assigned. Such tables are incomplete; in checked studies, under half of the missing clones stem from an unresolved V gene, and the remainder is unexplained. A total of approximately 50,000 clones appear in this sample, under 95% of them only once. Jointly, the top ten make up about 0.36% of the sample. The sequenced sample was naive CD4+ T cells from PBMCs. This specimen's cell subset or site label, interpreted: naive CD4+ T cells isolated by negative enrichment. The receptor source for this set is an adult with COVID-19.

This clone appeared a single time. CDR3 region: CASSSVRGSGGKNEQFF. CDR3 DNA: TGTGCCAGCAGCTCGGTTCGAGGGTCAGGGGGTAAGAATGAGCAGTTCTTC. V and J are TRBV5-5 and TRBJ2-1; 7 bases are a match to TRBD1. The CDR3 has 17 amino acids. Germline V gene data show CDR1 as SGHKS and CDR2 as YYEKEE (reference sequence). V was clipped by 3 bases and J by 7 bases; unmatched bases: 16.

This CDR3 is CASRRGLAGGGGPYEQYF. For the CDR3, the DNA is TGTGCCAGCAGGAGGGGACTAGCGGGAGGGGGTGGCCCCTACGAGCAGTACTTC. The rearrangement joins TRBV5-5 to TRBJ2-7, with 16 positions matching TRBD2. V lost 5 bases, J lost 2 bases, and 10 bases stayed unmatched. The CDR3 runs to 18 residues. Germline V gene data show CDR1 as SGHKS and CDR2 as YYEKEE (reference sequence).

The gene calls are TRBV19 and TRBJ2-3, with TRBD2 matching over 13 bases. The CDR3 runs to 16 residues. CDR1 and CDR2 from the germline V gene are LNHDA and SQIVND (reference sequence). After removal of 4 bases from V and 3 bases from J, the junction contained 4 bases not matched to a gene. The CDR3 sequence: CASSRTSGRMTDTQYF. CDR3 DNA sequence: TGTGCCAGTAGTAGGACTAGCGGGAGAATGACAGATACGCAGTATTTT.

V usage is TRBV2 and J usage is TRBJ2-1; 13 bases are a match to TRBD2. Germline V lookup: CDR1 SNHLY, CDR2 FYNNEI. The CDR3 is 16 amino acids. The ends lost 2 bases at V and 5 bases at J; junction bases unmatched: 3. DNA of the CDR3: TGTGCCAGCAGTGAATCGGGACTAGCGGGGAACAATGAGCAGTTCTTC. Translation: CASSESGLAGNNEQFF. The variable domain in full, with the rest retrieved from reference TRBV2 and TRBJ2-1, is EPEVTQTPSHQVTQMGQEVILRCVPISNHLYFYWYRQILGQKVEFLVSFYNNEISEKSEIFDDQFSVERPDGSNFTLKIRSTKLEDSAMYFCASSESGLAGNNEQFFGPGTRLTVL.

The chain links TRBV28 to TRBJ2-7; tentative D call: TRBD1 (5 bases). V was shortened by 1 base and J by 3 bases, with 10 bases between the two germline ends. In germline, CDR1 is MDHEN, CDR2 SYDVKM. This CDR3 spans 14 amino acids. The CDR3 is CASSLSREIYEQYF. CDR3 nucleotides: TGTGCCAGCAGTTTATCCAGGGAAATCTACGAGCAGTACTTC.

The chain joins TRBV5-4 to TRBJ1-6; D might be TRBD1 (6 bases). The CDR3 spans 14 residues. Trimming removed 4 bases at V and 7 bases at J, with 12 bases between. Germline V gives CDR1 SGHNT, CDR2 YYREEE (reference sequence). CDR3 amino acids: CASSRDTQNSPLHF. The CDR3 nucleotides are TGTGCCAGCAGCCGGGACACTCAAAATTCACCCCTCCACTTT.

V is TRBV7-9 and J is TRBJ2-3, with TRBD1 matching 7 bases. From germline, CDR1 is SEHNR and CDR2 FQNEAQ (reference sequence). The V segment lost 5 bases and the J segment 5 bases; nucleotides outside the gene matches: 7. The CDR3 covers 14 residues. The CDR3 DNA reads as TGTGCCAGCAGCCCACAGGGGATAGGAGATACGCAGTATTTT. Translation: CASSPQGIGDTQYF.

The V call is TRBV10-3, the J call TRBJ2-5; D perhaps matches TRBD1 (6 bases). Germline V lookup: CDR1 ENHRY, CDR2 SYGVKD. The CDR3 covers 14 residues. The V end lost 0 bases, the J end lost 4 bases, and 9 bases lay between the germline ends. The CDR3 DNA is TGTGCCATCAGTGAGTCGGGGGCAGTAGAGACCCAGTACTTC. This codes for CAISESGAVETQYF.

This chain connects TRBV3-1 (or the pseudogene TRBV3-2) to TRBJ2-7; no clear D gene. The CDR3 loop spans 14 amino acids. Trimming shortened V by 0 bases and J by 0 bases, and 6 bases separated the two germline ends. Per the germline V gene, CDR1 is LGHDT and CDR2 is YNNKEL (reference sequence). Here the CDR3 reads CASSQDRSSYEQYF. CDR3 sequence (DNA): TGTGCCAGCAGCCAAGATCGGAGCTCCTACGAGCAGTACTTC.

The rearrangement joins TRBV3-1 (or the pseudogene TRBV3-2) to TRBJ1-2; D is perhaps TRBD1 (5 bases). The CDR3 extends over 14 amino acids. V lost 0 bases, J lost 3 bases, and 8 bases lay in between. Germline CDR1 and CDR2: LGHDT and YNNKEL (reference sequence). The CDR3 spells CASSQEAGYYGYTF. For the CDR3, the DNA is TGTGCCAGCAGCCAAGAAGCAGGGTACTATGGCTACACCTTC.

The rearrangement links TRBV11-2 to TRBJ2-6; D call uncertain. Germline V CDR1 and CDR2: SGHAT, FQNNGV. The CDR3 totals 18 residues. Trimming pared 5 bases from V and 0 bases from J, leaving 17 bases between. The CDR3 loop is CASSRRASVLSGANVLTF. The CDR3 coding sequence is TGTGCCAGCAGCCGCCGGGCATCAGTTCTCTCTGGGGCCAACGTCCTGACTTTC. Complete variable domain (other parts from reference TRBV11-2 and TRBJ2-6): EAGVAQSPRYKIIEKRQSVAFWCNPISGHATLYWYQQILGQGPKLLIQFQNNGVVDDSQLPKDRFSAERLKGVDSTLKIQPAKLEDSAVYLCASSRRASVLSGANVLTFGAGSRLTVL.

This chain uses TRBV11-1 with TRBJ1-1, with TRBD1 as a possible D gene (5 bases). The germline V and J ends were trimmed by 5 bases and 8 bases, with 21 bases remaining between them. This CDR3 spans 15 amino acids. Germline V gene data show CDR1 as SGHAT and CDR2 as FQDESV (reference sequence). The CDR3 sequence is CASSQNWGSRDEAFF. The CDR3 DNA follows: TGTGCCAGCAGCCAAAATTGGGGATCCCGGGACGAAGCTTTCTTT.

This chain connects TRBV7-6 to TRBJ2-2, with D possibly being TRBD2 (7 bases). CDR3 size: 15 residues. Trimming pared 3 bases from V and 2 bases from J, leaving 10 bases between. CDR1 is SGHVS and CDR2 is FNYEAQ in the germline V gene. CDR3 region: CASSLGGLNTGELFF. For the CDR3, the DNA is TGTGCCAGCAGCTTGGGGGGGCTCAACACCGGGGAGCTGTTTTTT.

The J gene is TRBJ2-5, the V gene TRBV5-1; unclear D gene. Germline-derived CDR1 and CDR2 are SGHRS and YFSETQ. V was cut by 3 bases and J by 5 bases, with 17 bases left in between. The CDR3 spans 15 residues. The CDR3 reads CASSSIVGWGETQYF. The DNA for the CDR3 is TGCGCCAGCAGCTCCATAGTGGGATGGGGTGAGACCCAGTACTTC.

There are a few counts of this clone. The rearrangement joins TRBV28 to TRBJ2-5; 9 bases agree with TRBD2. There are 13 residues in the CDR3. Germline-derived CDR1 and CDR2 are MDHEN and SYDVKM. The trim removed 10 bases at V and 6 bases at J, leaving 9 bases unmatched. In DNA form, the CDR3 reads TGTGCCATGCAAGCGGGAGGCGCAAAGACCCAGTACTTC. The encoded protein is CAMQAGGAKTQYF. Drawing the rest from reference TRBV28 and TRBJ2-5, the complete variable domain is DVKVTQSSRYLVKRTGEKVFLECVQDMDHENMFWYRQDPGLGLRLIYFSYDVKMKEKGDIPEGYSVSREKKERFSLILESASTNQTSMYLCAMQAGGAKTQYFGPGTRLLVL.

The V and J genes are TRBV7-9 and TRBJ2-1, with D hard to call. Trimming took off 2 bases at V and 1 base at J, with 12 bases between the two ends. This CDR3 is 16 amino acids long. Germline loops: CDR1 SEHNR, CDR2 FQNEAQ (reference sequence). This CDR3 is CASSLQELGSYNEQFF. In DNA, the CDR3 is TGTGCCAGCAGCTTACAGGAGTTGGGGTCCTACAATGAGCAGTTCTTC.

V and J are TRBV19 and TRBJ2-3; 9 bases fit TRBD1. V gave up 3 bases and J gave up 4 bases; unmatched junction bases: 2. The CDR3 extends over 14 amino acids. Germline assignment: CDR1 LNHDA and CDR2 SQIVND (reference sequence). The CDR3 loop reads CASSMGQGSDTQYF. In DNA form, the CDR3 reads TGTGCCAGTAGTATGGGACAGGGTTCAGATACGCAGTATTTT.